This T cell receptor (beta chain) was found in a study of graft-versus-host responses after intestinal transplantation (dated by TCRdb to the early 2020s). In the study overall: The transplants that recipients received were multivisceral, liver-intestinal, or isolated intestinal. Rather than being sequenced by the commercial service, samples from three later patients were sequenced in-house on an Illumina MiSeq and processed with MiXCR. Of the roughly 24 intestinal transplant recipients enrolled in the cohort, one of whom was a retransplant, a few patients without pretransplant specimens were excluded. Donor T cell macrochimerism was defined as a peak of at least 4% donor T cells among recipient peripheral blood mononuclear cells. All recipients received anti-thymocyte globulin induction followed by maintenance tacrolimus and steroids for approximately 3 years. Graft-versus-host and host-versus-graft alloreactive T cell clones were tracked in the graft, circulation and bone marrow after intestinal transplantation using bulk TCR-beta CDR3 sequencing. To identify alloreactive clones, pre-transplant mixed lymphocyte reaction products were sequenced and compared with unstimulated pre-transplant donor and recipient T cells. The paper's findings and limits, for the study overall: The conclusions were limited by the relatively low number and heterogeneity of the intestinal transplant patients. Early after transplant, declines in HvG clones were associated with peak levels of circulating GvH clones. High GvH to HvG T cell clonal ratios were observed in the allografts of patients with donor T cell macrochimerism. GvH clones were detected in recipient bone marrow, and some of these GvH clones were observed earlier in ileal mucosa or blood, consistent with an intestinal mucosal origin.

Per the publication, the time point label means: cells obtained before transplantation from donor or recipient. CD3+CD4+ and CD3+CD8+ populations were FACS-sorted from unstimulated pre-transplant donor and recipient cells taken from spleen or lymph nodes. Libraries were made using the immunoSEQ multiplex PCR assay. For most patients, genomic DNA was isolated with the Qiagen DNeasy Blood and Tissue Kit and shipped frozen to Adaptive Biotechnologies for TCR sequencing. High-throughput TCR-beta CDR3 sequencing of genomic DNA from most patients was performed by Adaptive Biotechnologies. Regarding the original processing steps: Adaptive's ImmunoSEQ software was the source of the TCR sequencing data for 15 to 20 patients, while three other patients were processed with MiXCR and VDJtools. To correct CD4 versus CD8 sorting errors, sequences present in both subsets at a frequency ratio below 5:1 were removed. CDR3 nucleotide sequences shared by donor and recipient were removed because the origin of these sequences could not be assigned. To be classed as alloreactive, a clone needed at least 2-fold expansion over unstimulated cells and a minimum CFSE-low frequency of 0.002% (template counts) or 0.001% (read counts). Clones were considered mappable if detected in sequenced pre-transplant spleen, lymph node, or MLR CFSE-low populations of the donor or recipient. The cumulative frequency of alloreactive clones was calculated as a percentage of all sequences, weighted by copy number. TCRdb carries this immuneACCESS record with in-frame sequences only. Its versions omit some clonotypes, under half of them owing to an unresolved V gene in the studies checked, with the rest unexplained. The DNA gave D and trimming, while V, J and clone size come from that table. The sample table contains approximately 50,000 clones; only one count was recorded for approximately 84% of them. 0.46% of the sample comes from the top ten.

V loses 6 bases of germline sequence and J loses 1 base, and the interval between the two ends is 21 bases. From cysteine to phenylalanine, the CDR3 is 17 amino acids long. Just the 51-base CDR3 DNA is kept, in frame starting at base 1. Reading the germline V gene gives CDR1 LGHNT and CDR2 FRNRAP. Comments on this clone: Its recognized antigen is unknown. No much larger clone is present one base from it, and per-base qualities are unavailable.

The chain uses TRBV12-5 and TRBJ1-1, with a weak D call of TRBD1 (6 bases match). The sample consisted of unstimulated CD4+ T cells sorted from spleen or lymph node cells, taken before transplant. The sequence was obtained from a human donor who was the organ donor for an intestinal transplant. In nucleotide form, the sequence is TGTGCTAGTGGCACAGGGTTCCCCTCACTTCGGAACACTGAAGCTTTCTTT. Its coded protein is CASGTGFPSLRNTEAFF.